This is a list of T cell receptor beta chains from one sample in a study of T-cell memory formation after mild COVID-19. TCRdb fed the 5' RACE reads into MiXCR, producing one record per CDR3 protein. The table records 380,000 or so distinct CDR3 sequences, around 14% of them present only once. The sample consisted of PBMCs or a T cell subset sorted from them (not recorded which). The receptors stem from a man aged 18 to 29 who had mild COVID-19 (a few samples of this study predate the infection). Cell type and time point are not known. CDR3s include the opening cysteine and the closing phenylalanine or tryptophan. Part of the rows lack a size; the others show once, few, many or a class for expanded clones.

v_call | clone_size | cdr3_aa
TRBV2 | many | CASSEDPTGGMGEAFF
TRBV20-1 | many | CSAREITSGGLSTDTQYF
TRBV4-2 | - | CASSLRGEAFF
TRBV5-1 | many | CASSLANSYNEQFF
TRBV7-2 | - | CASSYNRGQSTQYF
TRBV6-6 | few | CASSYRGASYNEQFF
TRBV19 | few | CASSGIKTAEETQYF
TRBV7-9 | few | CASLDRFHRGYTF
TRBV19 | few | CASRAGPMGDTQYF
TRBV5-1 | many | CASSLVAGKETQYF